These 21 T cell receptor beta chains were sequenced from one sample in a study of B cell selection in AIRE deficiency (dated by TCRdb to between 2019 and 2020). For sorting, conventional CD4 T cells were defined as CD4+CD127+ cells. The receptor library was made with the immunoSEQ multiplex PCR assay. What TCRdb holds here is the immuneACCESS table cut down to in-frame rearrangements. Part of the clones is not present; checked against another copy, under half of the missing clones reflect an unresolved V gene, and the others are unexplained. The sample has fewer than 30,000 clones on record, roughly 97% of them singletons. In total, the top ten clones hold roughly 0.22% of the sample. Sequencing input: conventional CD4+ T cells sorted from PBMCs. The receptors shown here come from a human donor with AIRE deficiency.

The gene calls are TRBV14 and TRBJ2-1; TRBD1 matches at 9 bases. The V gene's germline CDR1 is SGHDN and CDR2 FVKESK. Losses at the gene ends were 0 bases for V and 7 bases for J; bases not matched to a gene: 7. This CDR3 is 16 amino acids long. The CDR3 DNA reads TGTGCCAGCAGCCAAGAGGATTGGGACAGGGCTAATGAGCAGTTCTTC. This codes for CASSQEDWDRANEQFF.

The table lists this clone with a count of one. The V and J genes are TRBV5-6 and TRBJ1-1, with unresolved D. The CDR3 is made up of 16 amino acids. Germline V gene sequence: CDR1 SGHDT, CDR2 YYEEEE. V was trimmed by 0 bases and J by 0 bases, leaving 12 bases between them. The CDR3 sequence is CASSLGSGKMNTEAFF. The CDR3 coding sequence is TGTGCCAGCAGCTTGGGAAGCGGGAAAATGAACACTGAAGCTTTCTTT.

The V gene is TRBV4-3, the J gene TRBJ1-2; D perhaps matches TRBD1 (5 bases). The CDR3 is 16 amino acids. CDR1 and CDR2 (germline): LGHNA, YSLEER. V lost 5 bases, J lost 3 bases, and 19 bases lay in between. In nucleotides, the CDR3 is TGCGCCAGCAGCTACCTTGGGGACCTGCGGGACTATGGCTACACCTTC. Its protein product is CASSYLGDLRDYGYTF.

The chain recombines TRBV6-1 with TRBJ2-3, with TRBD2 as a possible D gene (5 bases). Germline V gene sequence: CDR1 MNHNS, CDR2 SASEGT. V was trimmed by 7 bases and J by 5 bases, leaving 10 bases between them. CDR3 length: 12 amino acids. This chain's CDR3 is CASKRDVDTQYF. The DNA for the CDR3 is TGTGCCAGCAAACGGGATGTAGATACGCAGTATTTT.

The CDR3 region has the DNA TGTGCCAGTAGTGGACAGGGCCAGCCCCAGCATTTT. Translation gives CASSGQGQPQHF. The V call is TRBV19, the J call TRBJ1-5, with 8 bases fitting TRBD1. Germline CDR1 and CDR2: LNHDA and SQIVND (reference sequence). The CDR3 contains 12 residues. V lost 5 bases and J lost 7; bases outside the gene matches: 1.

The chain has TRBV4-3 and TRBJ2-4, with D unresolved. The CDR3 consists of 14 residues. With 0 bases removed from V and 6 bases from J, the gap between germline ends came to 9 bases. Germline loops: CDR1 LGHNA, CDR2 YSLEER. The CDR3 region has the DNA TGCGCCAGCAGCCAAGATACGGCCGCAAACATTCAGTACTTC. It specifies CASSQDTAANIQYF.

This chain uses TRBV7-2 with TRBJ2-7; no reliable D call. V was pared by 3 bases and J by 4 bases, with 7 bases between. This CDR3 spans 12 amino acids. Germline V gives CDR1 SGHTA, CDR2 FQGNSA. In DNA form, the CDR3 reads TGTGCCAGCAGCTTTAATTTATACGAGCAGTACTTC. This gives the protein CASSFNLYEQYF.

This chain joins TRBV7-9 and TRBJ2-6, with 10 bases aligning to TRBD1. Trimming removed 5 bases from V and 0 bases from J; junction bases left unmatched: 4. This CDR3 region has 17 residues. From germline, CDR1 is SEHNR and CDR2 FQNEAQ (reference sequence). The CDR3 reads CASSQGQGHSGANVLTF. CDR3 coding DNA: TGTGCCAGCAGCCAGGGACAGGGGCACTCTGGGGCCAACGTCCTGACTTTC.

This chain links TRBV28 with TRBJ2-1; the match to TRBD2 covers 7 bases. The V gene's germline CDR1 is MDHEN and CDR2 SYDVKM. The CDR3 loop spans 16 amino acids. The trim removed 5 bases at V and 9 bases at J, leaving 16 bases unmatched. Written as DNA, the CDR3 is TGTGCCAGCAGTCCCACGGGACTAAAAAGCATCGGTGAGCAGTTCTTC. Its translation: CASSPTGLKSIGEQFF.

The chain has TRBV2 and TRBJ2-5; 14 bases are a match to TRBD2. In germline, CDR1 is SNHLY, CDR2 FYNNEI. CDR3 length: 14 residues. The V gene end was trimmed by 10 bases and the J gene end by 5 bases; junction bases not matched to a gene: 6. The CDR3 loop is CAKGTSGSGETQYF. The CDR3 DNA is TGTGCCAAAGGGACTAGCGGGAGCGGGGAGACCCAGTACTTC.

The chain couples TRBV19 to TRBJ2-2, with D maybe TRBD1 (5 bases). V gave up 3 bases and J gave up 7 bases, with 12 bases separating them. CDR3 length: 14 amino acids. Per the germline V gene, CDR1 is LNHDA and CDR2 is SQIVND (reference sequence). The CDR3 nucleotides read TGTGCCAGTAGTATGAAACAGGTTGACGGGGAGCTGTTTTTT. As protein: CASSMKQVDGELFF.

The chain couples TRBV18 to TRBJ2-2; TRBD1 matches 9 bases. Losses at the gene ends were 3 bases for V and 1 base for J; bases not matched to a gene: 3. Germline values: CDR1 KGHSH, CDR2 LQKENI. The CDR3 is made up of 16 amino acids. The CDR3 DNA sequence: TGTGCCAGCTCACCGCGACAGGGGGGGAACACCGGGGAGCTGTTTTTT. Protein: CASSPRQGGNTGELFF.

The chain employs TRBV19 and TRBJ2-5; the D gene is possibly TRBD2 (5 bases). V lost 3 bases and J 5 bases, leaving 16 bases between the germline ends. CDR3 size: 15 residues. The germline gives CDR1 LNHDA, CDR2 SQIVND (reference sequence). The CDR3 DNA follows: TGTGCCAGTAGTATCGTGGGAGAGGTCGGGGAGACCCAGTACTTC. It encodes CASSIVGEVGETQYF.

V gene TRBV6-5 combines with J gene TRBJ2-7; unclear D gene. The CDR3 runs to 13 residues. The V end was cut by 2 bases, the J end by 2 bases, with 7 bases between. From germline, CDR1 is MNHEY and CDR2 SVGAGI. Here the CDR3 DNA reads TGTGCCAGCAGTTACCGCCAGACCTACGAGCAGTACTTC. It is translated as CASSYRQTYEQYF.

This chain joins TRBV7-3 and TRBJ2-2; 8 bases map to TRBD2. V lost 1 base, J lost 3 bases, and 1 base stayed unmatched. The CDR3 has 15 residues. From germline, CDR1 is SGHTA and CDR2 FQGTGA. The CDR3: CASSLNGRDTGELFF. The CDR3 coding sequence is TGTGCCAGCAGCTTAAACGGGAGGGACACCGGGGAGCTGTTTTTT.

The DNA of the CDR3 is TGTGCCAGCAGCTGGGGGGGCGGGGGCCAAGAGACCCAGTACTTC. Its protein product is CASSWGGGGQETQYF. The rearrangement joins TRBV28 to TRBJ2-5; possibly TRBD2 for D (7 bases). Germline-derived CDR1 and CDR2 are MDHEN and SYDVKM. Trimming pared 6 bases from V and 1 base from J, leaving 15 bases between. This CDR3 comprises 15 residues.

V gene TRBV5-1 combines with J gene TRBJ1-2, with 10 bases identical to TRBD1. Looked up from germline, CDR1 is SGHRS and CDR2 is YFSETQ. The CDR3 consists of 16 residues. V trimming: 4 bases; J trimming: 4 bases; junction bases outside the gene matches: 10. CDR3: CASSPSGDRGGYGYTF. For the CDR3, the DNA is TGCGCCAGCAGCCCCTCCGGGGACAGGGGTGGCTATGGCTACACCTTC.

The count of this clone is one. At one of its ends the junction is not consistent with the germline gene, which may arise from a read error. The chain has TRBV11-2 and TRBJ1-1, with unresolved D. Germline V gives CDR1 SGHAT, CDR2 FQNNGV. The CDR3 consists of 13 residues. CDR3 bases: TGTGCCAGCAGCTTAGAAGTGAAGACTGAAGCTTTCTTT. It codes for CASSLEVKTEAFF.

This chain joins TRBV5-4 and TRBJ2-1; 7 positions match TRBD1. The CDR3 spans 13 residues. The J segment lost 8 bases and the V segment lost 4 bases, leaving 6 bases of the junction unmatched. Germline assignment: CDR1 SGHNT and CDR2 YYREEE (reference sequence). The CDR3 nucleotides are TGTGCCAGCAGCCACCCAGGGGGAGATGAGCAGTTCTTC. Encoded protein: CASSHPGGDEQFF.

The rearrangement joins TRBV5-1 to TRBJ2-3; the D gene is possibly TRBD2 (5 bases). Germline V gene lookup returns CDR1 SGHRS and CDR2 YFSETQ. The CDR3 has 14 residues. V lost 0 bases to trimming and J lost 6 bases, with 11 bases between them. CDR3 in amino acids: CASSLDSSGDTQYF. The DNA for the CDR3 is TGCGCCAGCAGCTTGGATTCTTCGGGGGATACGCAGTATTTT.

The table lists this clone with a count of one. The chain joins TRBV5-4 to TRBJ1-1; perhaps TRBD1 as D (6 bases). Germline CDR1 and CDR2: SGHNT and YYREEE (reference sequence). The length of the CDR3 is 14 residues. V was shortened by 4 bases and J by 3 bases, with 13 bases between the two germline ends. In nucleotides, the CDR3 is TGTGCCAGCAGCCGTCCGGGGGCGGACACTGAAGCTTTCTTT. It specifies CASSRPGADTEAFF.